These 19 T cell receptor beta chains were sequenced from one sample in a study of T cell responses to AZD1222 COVID-19 vaccine. Produced via immunoSEQ multiplex PCR; TCRdb's table is partial and in-frame only. The sample lists under 150,000 clones, over 90% occurring once. The material was peripheral blood, obtained on day 0 of AZD1222 vaccination. The receptors originated from an adult in good health.

The V and J genes are TRBV3-1 (or the pseudogene TRBV3-2) and TRBJ1-2; maybe TRBD1 (5 bases). CDR1 and CDR2 (germline): LGHDT, YNNKEL (reference sequence). The length of the CDR3 is 16 residues. The V gene lost 0 bases and the J gene lost 3 bases, with 14 bases spanning the gap. In DNA, the CDR3 is TGTGCCAGCAGCCAAGATGTTTTGGGGGGGTACTATGGCTACACCTTC. It codes for CASSQDVLGGYYGYTF.

V is TRBV4-1 and J is TRBJ1-6; the D gene is possibly TRBD1 (5 bases). The CDR3 contains 16 residues. Germline values: CDR1 MGHRA, CDR2 YSYEKL. Trimming stripped 0 bases from V and 2 bases from J, with 8 bases between. CDR3 sequence reads: CASSQDKGTYNSPLHF. CDR3 DNA: TGCGCCAGCAGCCAAGATAAGGGGACCTATAATTCACCCCTCCACTTT.

The V call is TRBV6-5, the J call TRBJ1-2; D unclear. Germline values: CDR1 MNHEY, CDR2 SVGAGI. The CDR3 is 15 amino acids. The ends were cut back, 5 bases at V and 0 bases at J, with 13 bases in the middle. The CDR3 coding sequence is TGTGCCAGCAGTACGCCCCTACGAGCTAACTATGGCTACACCTTC. Its protein product is CASSTPLRANYGYTF.

The J gene is TRBJ1-5, the V gene TRBV27; the D is unclear. Germline loops: CDR1 MNHEY, CDR2 SMNVEV (reference sequence). This CDR3 contains 13 residues. V was trimmed by 4 bases and J by 2 bases, leaving 6 bases between them. CDR3 coding DNA: TGTGCCAGCAGTTGGACGGGCAATCAGCCCCAGCATTTT. It yields the protein CASSWTGNQPQHF.

Written as DNA, the CDR3 is TGTGCCAGTAGTAACCCTGGGACAGATGGCTACACCTTC. The encoded protein is CASSNPGTDGYTF. The chain couples TRBV19 to TRBJ1-2; 7 nucleotides agree with TRBD1. The CDR3 contains 13 residues. Germline CDR1 and CDR2: LNHDA and SQIVND (reference sequence). Trimming removed 4 bases from V and 6 bases from J; junction bases left unmatched: 5.

J is TRBJ2-1 and V is TRBV29-1; either TRBD1 or TRBD2 may supply D (7 bases each). Germline values: CDR1 SQVTM, CDR2 ANQGSEA. The CDR3 consists of 15 residues. Trimming took off 0 bases at V and 8 bases at J, with 17 bases between the two ends. The CDR3 sequence is CSVEDSGRGGDEQFF. The CDR3 DNA reads as TGCAGCGTTGAAGATTCGGGCAGGGGGGGAGATGAGCAGTTCTTC.

The chain uses TRBV7-3 and TRBJ1-2; 9 nucleotides match TRBD1. Germline lookup yields CDR1 SGHTA and CDR2 FQGTGA. V was clipped by 5 bases and J by 7 bases; unmatched bases: 5. The CDR3 totals 13 residues. CDR3 coding DNA: TGTGCCAGCAGCCAACAGGGGGCGAGTGGCTACACCTTC. Translating gives CASSQQGASGYTF.

This chain uses TRBV5-5 with TRBJ1-1; D is ambiguous. The CDR3 extends over 12 amino acids. Germline loops: CDR1 SGHKS, CDR2 YYEKEE (reference sequence). The CDR3 is CWAAIPNTEAFF. CDR3 nucleotide sequence: TGTTGGGCGGCTATACCGAACACTGAAGCTTTCTTT. Complete variable domain (other parts from reference TRBV5-5 and TRBJ1-1): DAGVTQSPTHLIKTRGQQVTLRCSPISGHKSVSWYQQVLGQGPQFIFQYYEKEERGRGNFPDRFSARQFPNYSSELNVNALLLGDSALYLCWAAIPNTEAFFGQGTRLTVV.

This clone was observed a single time. This rearrangement joins TRBV11-2 to TRBJ2-1, with 10 bases identical to TRBD2. The V gene end was trimmed by 5 bases and the J gene end by 10 bases; junction bases not matched to a gene: 14. This CDR3 has 16 amino acids. Germline CDR1 reads SGHAT; CDR2 reads FQNNGV. The CDR3 protein is CASSLGGLAVGTEQFF. In DNA, the CDR3 is TGTGCCAGCAGCCTGGGAGGACTAGCGGTGGGTACGGAGCAGTTCTTC. The full variable domain, with the rest looked up from reference TRBV11-2 and TRBJ2-1, is EAGVAQSPRYKIIEKRQSVAFWCNPISGHATLYWYQQILGQGPKLLIQFQNNGVVDDSQLPKDRFSAERLKGVDSTLKIQPAKLEDSAVYLCASSLGGLAVGTEQFFGPGTRLTVL.

This clone was seen a handful of times. The sample carries other DNA sequences with the same CDR3. This sequence joins TRBV4-3 and TRBJ1-3, with no clear D. The CDR3 consists of 18 residues. CDR1 is LGHNA, CDR2 YSLEER, per germline. V was clipped by 0 bases and J by 0 bases, with 15 bases between them. CDR3: CASSQDRASTSSGNTIYF. DNA of the CDR3: TGCGCCAGCAGCCAAGATCGAGCGAGTACGAGCTCTGGAAACACCATATATTTT.

This chain links TRBV3-1 (or the pseudogene TRBV3-2) with TRBJ1-4; tentative D call: TRBD1 (6 bases). The CDR3 runs 19 residues. The ends were cut back, 2 bases at V and 0 bases at J, with 19 bases in the middle. Germline values: CDR1 LGHDT, CDR2 YNNKEL (reference sequence). The CDR3 sequence: CASSQSPGGGRATNEKLFF. The CDR3 DNA reads as TGTGCCAGCAGCCAAAGCCCCGGGGGGGGCCGCGCAACTAATGAAAAACTGTTTTTT.

The V gene is TRBV7-9, the J gene TRBJ1-1; tentative D call: TRBD1 (6 bases). The length of the CDR3 is 17 residues. V gave up 5 bases and J gave up 4 bases, with 23 bases separating them. Germline lookup yields CDR1 SEHNR and CDR2 FQNEAQ (reference sequence). CDR3 DNA sequence: TGTGCCAGCAGCCACCTGGGGGCCGTCCGTCGGAGCACTGAAGCTTTCTTT. Its protein is CASSHLGAVRRSTEAFF.

The chain carries TRBV30 and TRBJ2-3; 14 bases line up with TRBD2. V shed 2 bases and J 4 bases; nucleotides not matched to a gene: 11. The CDR3 sequence is 18 residues long. Germline V gene data show CDR1 as GTSNPN and CDR2 as SVGIG (reference sequence). CDR3 protein: CAWSHQGLAGVKADTQYF. CDR3 DNA: TGTGCCTGGAGTCACCAGGGACTAGCGGGAGTCAAGGCAGATACGCAGTATTTT.

The J gene is TRBJ2-7, the V gene TRBV28, with 7 bases that match TRBD2. This CDR3 has 14 amino acids. In germline, CDR1 is MDHEN, CDR2 SYDVKM. V trimming: 3 bases; J trimming: 2 bases; junction bases outside the gene matches: 4. The DNA for the CDR3 is TGTGCCAGCAGTTTGGGGGGGAGGGCCTACGAGCAGTACTTC. It codes for CASSLGGRAYEQYF. The variable domain in full, completed from reference TRBV28 and TRBJ2-7, reads DVKVTQSSRYLVKRTGEKVFLECVQDMDHENMFWYRQDPGLGLRLIYFSYDVKMKEKGDIPEGYSVSREKKERFSLILESASTNQTSMYLCASSLGGRAYEQYFGPGTRLTVT.

The CDR3 region has the DNA TGTGCCAGCAGCGTTGCGACTAGCGAAGATACGCAGTATTTT. Amino acid sequence: CASSVATSEDTQYF. This rearrangement joins TRBV9 to TRBJ2-3, with TRBD2 matching over 8 bases. V trimming: 2 bases; J trimming: 5 bases; junction bases outside the gene matches: 4. The CDR3 is 14 amino acids. Germline CDR1 and CDR2: SGDLS and YYNGEE.

The chain joins TRBV6-6 to TRBJ2-6, with TRBD1 matching over 9 bases. CDR1 is MNHNY and CDR2 is SVGAGI in the germline V gene (reference sequence). V gave up 5 bases and J gave up 4 bases; unmatched junction bases: 9. This CDR3 is built from 17 residues. Here the CDR3 reads CASSLTGQGTGANVLTF. CDR3 nucleotide sequence: TGTGCCAGCAGTCTAACAGGACAGGGGACCGGGGCCAACGTCCTGACTTTC.

V usage is TRBV5-4 and J usage is TRBJ1-2; the D is unclear. The CDR3 has 15 residues. Germline V CDR1 and CDR2: SGHNT, YYREEE (reference sequence). V was shortened by 4 bases and J by 7 bases, with 20 bases between the two germline ends. The CDR3 reads CASSGEGRREGGYTF. Written as DNA, the CDR3 is TGTGCCAGCAGCGGTGAAGGACGGAGGGAGGGTGGCTACACCTTC.

This chain uses TRBV5-6 with TRBJ1-2; D possibly corresponds to TRBD1 (5 bases). The CDR3 sequence is 15 residues long. The V and J ends lost 0 bases and 5 bases respectively, with 14 bases between them. Germline V CDR1 and CDR2: SGHDT, YYEEEE. The CDR3 nucleotides are TGTGCCAGCAGCTTGGGACGGCCCCCAGGGTATGGCTACACCTTC. Translation: CASSLGRPPGYGYTF.

This sequence joins TRBV6-2 or TRBV6-3 and TRBJ1-2, with a possible D match to TRBD1 (6 bases). CDR3 length: 13 residues. V gave up 5 bases and J gave up 5 bases, with 12 bases separating them. CDR1 and CDR2 from the germline V gene are MNHEY and SVGEGT. This chain's CDR3 is CASSQQGSYGYTF. Here the CDR3 DNA reads TGTGCCAGCAGTCAGCAGGGGTCTTATGGCTACACCTTC.